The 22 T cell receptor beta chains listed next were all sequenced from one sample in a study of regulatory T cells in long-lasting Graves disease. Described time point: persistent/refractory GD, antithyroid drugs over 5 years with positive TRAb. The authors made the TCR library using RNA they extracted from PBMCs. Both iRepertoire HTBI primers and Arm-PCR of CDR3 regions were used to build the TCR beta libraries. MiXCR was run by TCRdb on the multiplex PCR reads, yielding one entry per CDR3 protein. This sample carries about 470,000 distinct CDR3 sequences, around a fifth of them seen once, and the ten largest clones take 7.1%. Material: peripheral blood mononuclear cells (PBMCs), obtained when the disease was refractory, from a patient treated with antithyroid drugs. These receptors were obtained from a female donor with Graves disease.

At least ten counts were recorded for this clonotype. CDR3 DNA sequence: TGTGCCAGCAGGGGAGGCAAGAACACTGAAGCTTTCTTT. Protein product: CASRGGKNTEAFF. V usage is TRBV6-1 and J usage is TRBJ1-1; D gene ambiguous. This CDR3 spans 13 amino acids. The V end lost 6 bases, the J end lost 1 base, and 9 bases lay between the germline ends. CDR1 is MNHNS and CDR2 is SASEGT in the germline V gene.

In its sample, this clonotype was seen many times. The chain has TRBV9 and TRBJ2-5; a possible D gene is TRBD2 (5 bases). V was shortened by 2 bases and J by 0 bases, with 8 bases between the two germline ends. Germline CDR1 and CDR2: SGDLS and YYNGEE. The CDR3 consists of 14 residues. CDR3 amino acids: CASSVGLYQETQYF. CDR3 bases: TGTGCCAGCAGCGTCGGACTGTACCAAGAGACCCAGTACTTC.

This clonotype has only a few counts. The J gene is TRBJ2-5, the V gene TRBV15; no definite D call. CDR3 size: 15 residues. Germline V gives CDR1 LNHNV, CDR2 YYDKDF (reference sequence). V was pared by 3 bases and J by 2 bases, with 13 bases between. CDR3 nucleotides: TGTGCCACCAGCAGGCCCCCAGCGTCACAAGAGACCCAGTACTTC. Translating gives CATSRPPASQETQYF.

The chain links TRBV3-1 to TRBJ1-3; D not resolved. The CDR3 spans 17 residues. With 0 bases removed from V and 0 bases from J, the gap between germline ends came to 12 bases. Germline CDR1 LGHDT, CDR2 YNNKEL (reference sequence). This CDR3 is CASSQDGPTSSGNTIYF. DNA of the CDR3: TGTGCCAGCAGCCAAGACGGGCCAACTAGCTCTGGAAACACCATATATTTT.

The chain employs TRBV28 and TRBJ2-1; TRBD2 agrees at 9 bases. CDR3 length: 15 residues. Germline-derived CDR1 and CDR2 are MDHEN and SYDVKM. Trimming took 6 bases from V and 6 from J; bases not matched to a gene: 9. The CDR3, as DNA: TGTGCCAGCAGCCGCCGACGACTAGCGGCCAATGAGCAGTTCTTC. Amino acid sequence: CASSRRRLAANEQFF.

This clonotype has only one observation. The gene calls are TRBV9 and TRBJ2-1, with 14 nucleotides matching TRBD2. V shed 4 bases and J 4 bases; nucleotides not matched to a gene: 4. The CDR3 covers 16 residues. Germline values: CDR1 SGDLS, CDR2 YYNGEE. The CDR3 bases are TGTGCCAGCAGCCCCAGACTAGCGGGGGGGTACAATGAGCAGTTCTTC. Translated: CASSPRLAGGYNEQFF.

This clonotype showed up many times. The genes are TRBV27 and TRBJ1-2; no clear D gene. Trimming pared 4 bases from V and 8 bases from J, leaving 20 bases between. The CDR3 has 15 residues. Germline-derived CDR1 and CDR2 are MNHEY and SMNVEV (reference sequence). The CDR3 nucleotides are TGTGCCAGCAGTTCGACTAATAGCGGTGGCGACGGCTACACCTTC. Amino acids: CASSSTNSGGDGYTF.

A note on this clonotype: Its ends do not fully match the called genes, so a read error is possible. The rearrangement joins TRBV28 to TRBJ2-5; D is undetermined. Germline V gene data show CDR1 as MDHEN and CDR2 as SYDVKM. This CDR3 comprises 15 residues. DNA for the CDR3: TGTGCCAGCAGTTTAGAACAGCTGACCACGACTGAGCAGTCCTTC. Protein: CASSLEQLTTTEQSF.

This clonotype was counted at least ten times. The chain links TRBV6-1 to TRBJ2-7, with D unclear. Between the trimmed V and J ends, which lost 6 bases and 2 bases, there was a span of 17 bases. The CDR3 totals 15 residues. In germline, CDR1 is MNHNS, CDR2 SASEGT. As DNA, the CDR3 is TGTGCCAGCAGCCCCTCAAGCGACTCGACCTACGAGCAGTACTTC. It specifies CASSPSSDSTYEQYF.

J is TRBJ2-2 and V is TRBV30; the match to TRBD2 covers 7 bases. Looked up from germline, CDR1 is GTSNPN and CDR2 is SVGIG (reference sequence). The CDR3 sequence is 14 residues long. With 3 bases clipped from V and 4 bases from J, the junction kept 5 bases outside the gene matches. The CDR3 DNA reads TGTGCCTGGAGGCTAGCGGAACTCACCGGGGAGCTGTTTTTT. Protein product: CAWRLAELTGELFF.

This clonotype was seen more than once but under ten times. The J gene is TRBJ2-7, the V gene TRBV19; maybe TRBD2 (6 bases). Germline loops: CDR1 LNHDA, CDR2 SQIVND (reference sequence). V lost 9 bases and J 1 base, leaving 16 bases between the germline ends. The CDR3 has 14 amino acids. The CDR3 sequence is CASGSREFSYEQYF. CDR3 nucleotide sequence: TGTGCCAGCGGGAGTAGAGAGTTTTCCTACGAGCAGTACTTC.

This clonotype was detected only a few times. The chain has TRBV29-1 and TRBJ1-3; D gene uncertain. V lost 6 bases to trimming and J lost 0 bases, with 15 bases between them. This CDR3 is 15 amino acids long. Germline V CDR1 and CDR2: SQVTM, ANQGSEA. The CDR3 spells CSVGMTVGSGNTIYF. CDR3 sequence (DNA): TGCAGCGTGGGAATGACGGTGGGCTCTGGAAACACCATATATTTT. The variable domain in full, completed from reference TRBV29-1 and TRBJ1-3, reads SAVISQKPSRDICQRGTSLTIQCQVDSQVTMMFWYRQQPGQSLTLIATANQGSEATYESGFVIDKFPISRPNLTFSTLTVSNMSPEDSSIYLCSVGMTVGSGNTIYFGEGSWLTVV.

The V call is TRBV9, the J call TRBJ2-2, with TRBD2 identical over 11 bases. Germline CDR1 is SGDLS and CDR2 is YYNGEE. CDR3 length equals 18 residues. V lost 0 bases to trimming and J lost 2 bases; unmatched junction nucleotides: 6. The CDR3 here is CASSVVNSGGANTGELFF. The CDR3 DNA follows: TGTGCCAGCAGCGTAGTAAATAGCGGGGGGGCAAACACCGGGGAGCTGTTTTTT.

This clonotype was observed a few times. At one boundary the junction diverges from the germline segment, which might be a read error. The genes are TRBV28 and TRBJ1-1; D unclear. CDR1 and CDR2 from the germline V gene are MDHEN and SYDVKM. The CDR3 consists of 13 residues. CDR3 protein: CASGLHVNTEAFF. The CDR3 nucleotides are TGTGCCAGCGGTTTGCACGTGAACACTGAAGCTTTCTTT. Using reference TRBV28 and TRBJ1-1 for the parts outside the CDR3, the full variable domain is DVKVTQSSRYLVKRTGEKVFLECVQDMDHENMFWYRQDPGLGLRLIYFSYDVKMKEKGDIPEGYSVSREKKERFSLILESASTNQTSMYLCASGLHVNTEAFFGQGTRLTVV.

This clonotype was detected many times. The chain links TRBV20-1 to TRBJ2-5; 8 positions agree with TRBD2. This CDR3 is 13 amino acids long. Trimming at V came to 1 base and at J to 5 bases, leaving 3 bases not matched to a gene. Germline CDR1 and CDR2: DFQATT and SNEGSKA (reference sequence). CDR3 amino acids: CSARVTGGETQYF. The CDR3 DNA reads TGCAGTGCTAGAGTGACGGGGGGGGAGACCCAGTACTTC.

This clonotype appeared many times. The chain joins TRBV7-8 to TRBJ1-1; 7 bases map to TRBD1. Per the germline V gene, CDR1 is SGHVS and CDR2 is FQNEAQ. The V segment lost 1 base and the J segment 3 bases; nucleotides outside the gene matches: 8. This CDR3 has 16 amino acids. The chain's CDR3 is CASSLVGQSRDTEAFF. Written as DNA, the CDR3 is TGTGCCAGCAGCTTAGTGGGACAGAGTCGGGACACTGAAGCTTTCTTT.

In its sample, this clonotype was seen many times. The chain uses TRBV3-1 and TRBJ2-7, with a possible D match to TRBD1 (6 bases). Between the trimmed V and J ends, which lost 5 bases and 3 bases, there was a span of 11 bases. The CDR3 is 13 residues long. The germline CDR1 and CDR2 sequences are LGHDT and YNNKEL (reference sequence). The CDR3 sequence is CASSFGQFYEQYF. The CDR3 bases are TGTGCCAGCAGCTTCGGACAGTTCTACGAGCAGTACTTC.

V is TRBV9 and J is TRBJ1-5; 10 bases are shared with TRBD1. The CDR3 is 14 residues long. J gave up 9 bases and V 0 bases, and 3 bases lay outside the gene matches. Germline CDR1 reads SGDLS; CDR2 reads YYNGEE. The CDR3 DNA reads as TGTGCCAGCAGCGTAGGGACAGGGGGATCGCCCCAGCATTTT. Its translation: CASSVGTGGSPQHF.

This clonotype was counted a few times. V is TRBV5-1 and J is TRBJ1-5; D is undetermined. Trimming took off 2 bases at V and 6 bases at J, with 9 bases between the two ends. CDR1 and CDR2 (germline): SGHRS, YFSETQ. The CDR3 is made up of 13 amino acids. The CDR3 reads CASSFQAGQPQHF. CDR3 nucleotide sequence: TGCGCCAGCAGCTTCCAGGCGGGTCAGCCCCAGCATTTT.

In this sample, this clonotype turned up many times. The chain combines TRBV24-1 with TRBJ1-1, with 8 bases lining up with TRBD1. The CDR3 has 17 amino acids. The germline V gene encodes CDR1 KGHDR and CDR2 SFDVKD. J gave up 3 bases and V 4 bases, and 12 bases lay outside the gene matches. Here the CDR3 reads CATSDYDRGGGDTEAFF. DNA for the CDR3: TGTGCCACCAGTGACTACGACAGGGGAGGAGGGGACACTGAAGCTTTCTTT.

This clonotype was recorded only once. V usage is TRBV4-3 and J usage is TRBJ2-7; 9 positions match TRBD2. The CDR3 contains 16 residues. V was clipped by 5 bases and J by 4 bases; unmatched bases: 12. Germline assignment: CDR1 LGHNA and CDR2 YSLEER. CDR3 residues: CASSSEWASGEYEQYF. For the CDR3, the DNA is TGCGCCAGCAGCTCTGAGTGGGCTAGCGGGGAATACGAGCAGTACTTC.

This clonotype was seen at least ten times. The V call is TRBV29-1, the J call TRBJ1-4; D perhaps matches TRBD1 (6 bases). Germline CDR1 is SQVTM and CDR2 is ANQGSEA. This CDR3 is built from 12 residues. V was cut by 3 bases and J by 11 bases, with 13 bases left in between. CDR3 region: CSVDGGAEKLFF. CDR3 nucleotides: TGCAGCGTTGACGGGGGGGCTGAGAAACTGTTTTTT.